This TCR beta chain appears in the sequencing data of a study of control samples from healthy donors and cancer patients. Produced via immunoSEQ multiplex PCR; TCRdb's table is partial and in-frame only. The sample shows fewer than 30,000 clones, 65% to 90% of them seen only once. The source material was PBMCs. The sequence derives from a woman in her sixties with head and neck cancer.

The DNA of the CDR3 is TGCGCCAGCAGCTTGGGAAGGGCAGGTGAAAAACTGTTTTTT. It translates to CASSLGRAGEKLFF. The genes are TRBV5-1 and TRBJ1-4; D not resolved. V was cut by 0 bases and J by 7 bases, with 10 bases left in between. Germline V gene data show CDR1 as SGHRS and CDR2 as YFSETQ. The CDR3 totals 14 residues.